The clone carrying this T cell receptor beta chain has at least ten counts. Its cognate antigen is unknown. The data were taken from a study of early T cells in non-severe SARS-CoV-2 infection. Looking at the study overall: Sequencing was performed on bulk RNA from unsorted whole blood, leaving chains unpaired. Whole-study results and caveats: Missing private and CD4 specificities, VDJdb matching favored anti-spike CD8 responses.

Germline V gives CDR1 MNHEY, CDR2 SMNVEV (reference sequence). Trimming pared 5 bases from V and 2 bases from J, leaving 16 bases between. CDR3 length: 16 amino acids. Individual cDNA molecules carried attached unique molecular identifiers. MiXCR was run by TCRdb on the 5' RACE reads, yielding one entry per CDR3 protein. The table has tens of thousands of distinct CDR3 sequences, 12% seen once. Material for sequencing was whole blood. The chain joins TRBV27 to TRBJ2-1; D perhaps matches TRBD1 (5 bases). The TCR comes from an adult who was a healthcare worker with PCR-confirmed SARS-CoV-2 infection or an uninfected control (not recorded which). CDR3: CASSPLSRATYNEQFF. The CDR3 DNA is TGTGCCAGCAGTCCCCTTTCCAGGGCGACCTACAATGAGCAGTTCTTC.